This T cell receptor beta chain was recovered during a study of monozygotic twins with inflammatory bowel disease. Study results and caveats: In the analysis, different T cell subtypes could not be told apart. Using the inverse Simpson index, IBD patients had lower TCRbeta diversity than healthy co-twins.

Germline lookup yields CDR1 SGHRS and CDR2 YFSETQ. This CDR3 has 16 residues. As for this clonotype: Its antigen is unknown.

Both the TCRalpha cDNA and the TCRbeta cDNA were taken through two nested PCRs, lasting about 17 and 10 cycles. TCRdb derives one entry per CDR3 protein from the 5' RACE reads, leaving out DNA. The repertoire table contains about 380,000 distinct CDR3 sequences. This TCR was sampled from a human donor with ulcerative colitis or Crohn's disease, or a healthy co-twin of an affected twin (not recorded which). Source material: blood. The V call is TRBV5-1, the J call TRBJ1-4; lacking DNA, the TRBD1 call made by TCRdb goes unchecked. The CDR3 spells CASSRGGLSTNEKLFF.